This entry concerns a single T cell receptor beta chain. Extraction and reverse transcription of RNA yielded cDNA as the sequencing template. Assay: immunoSEQ multiplex PCR; the TCRdb copy retains only in-frame clones and omits some. The sample has about 260,000 clones, 45% to 70% seen once; the top ten hold 0.93%. These data come from a study of CD8+ T cells in alopecia areata. The sample's treatment: oral pan-JAK inhibitor, 5-10 mg twice daily. The CDR3 is 14 residues long. V lost 6 bases to trimming and J lost 2 bases, with 15 bases between them. CDR1 and CDR2 from the germline V gene are SQVTM and ANQGSEA.

The sample was CD4+ T cells sorted from blood, taken at roughly week 52, from a patient treated with tofacitinib. This TCR was recovered from a human donor with alopecia areata. The chain carries TRBV29-1 and TRBJ2-3; D may be TRBD1 or TRBD2 (6 bases each). The CDR3 spells CSVGGRQNTDTQYF. The CDR3 coding sequence is TGCAGCGTGGGGGGCAGACAGAACACAGATACGCAGTATTTT.